The present T cell receptor (beta chain) was sequenced within a study of T cell changes during pregnancy in multiple sclerosis. This CDR3 is 14 amino acids long. Per germline, CDR1 MNHEY and CDR2 SVGAGI. The junction had 7 bases not matched to a gene; V was cut back by 6 bases and J by 4 bases. The data were produced by immunoSEQ multiplex PCR, yet TCRdb's version contains in-frame clones alone and is incomplete. The table records around 22,000 clones, approximately 90% of them present only once. This clone came up once. The sample in question was CD4+ T cells from peripheral blood mononuclear cells, obtained after pregnancy. The TCR was taken from a female donor in good health, enrolled as a control in a pregnancy study. The V gene is TRBV6-5, the J gene TRBJ2-7, with 9 bases identical to TRBD1. The CDR3 DNA reads as TGTGCCAGCAGGGGGACAGGGTTTATATACGAGCAGTACTTC. It specifies CASRGTGFIYEQYF.